Following are 3 T cell receptor beta chains from one sample sequenced in a study of OX40 agonist ivuxolimab in advanced cancers. The library was made by the immunoSEQ multiplex PCR assay. TCRdb's version of the immuneACCESS table is confined to in-frame rearrangements and falls short of the full clone set. An unresolved V gene accounts for under half of the shortfall where checked; the remainder is of unknown origin. Across this sample there are approximately 82,000 clones, with approximately 88% seen only once. About 3.8% of the sample is taken by the ten largest. Sequences were derived from CD4+ or CD8+ T cells sorted from blood, sampled in a trial of the OX40 agonist ivuxolimab. The receptors here all came from an adult with an advanced solid tumor such as melanoma, head and neck, liver or kidney cancer.

V gene TRBV15 combines with J gene TRBJ1-1; D not certain. The germline CDR1 and CDR2 sequences are LNHNV and YYDKDF (reference sequence). The CDR3 has 13 residues. V was cut by 3 bases and J by 0 bases, with 5 bases left in between. CDR3 sequence (DNA): TGTGCCACCAGCAGCCTGATGAACACTGAAGCTTTCTTT. Its protein product is CATSSLMNTEAFF.

The chain links TRBV9 to TRBJ2-3; 7 bases align to TRBD2. The CDR3 covers 13 residues. V was pared by 4 bases and J by 5 bases, with 4 bases of the junction left unmatched. Germline V CDR1 and CDR2: SGDLS, YYNGEE. CDR3 coding DNA: TGTGCCAGCAGCCGTCCGGGGGGAGATACGCAGTATTTT. Amino acid sequence: CASSRPGGDTQYF.

This clone was detected a few times. The chain recombines TRBV9 with TRBJ2-1; weak D call: TRBD2 (5 bases). V was clipped by 0 bases and J by 6 bases, with 16 bases between them. Germline V gene lookup returns CDR1 SGDLS and CDR2 YYNGEE. This CDR3 spans 16 amino acids. CDR3 loop: CASSVGLRASLNEQFF. For the CDR3, the DNA is TGTGCCAGCAGCGTAGGTCTGCGGGCATCGCTCAATGAGCAGTTCTTC.